Here is one TCR beta chain with its context. Its antigen is not yet known. Base qualities are not recorded, but no much larger clone differs from it by a single base. The roughly 42 donors, aged roughly 6 to 100 years, were systemically healthy Caucasian individuals from Russia. Each donor gave around 9.9 milliliters of peripheral blood, collected into EDTA-treated Vacutainer tubes. Ficoll-Paque density-gradient centrifugation was used to isolate PBMCs, with at least 6.5 million per sample. Trizol reagent was used to extract total RNA from PBMCs, with at least 5 micrograms per sample. For every donor, an aliquot of PBMCs went through flow cytometry to measure the percentages of naive CD45RAhigh/CD27high T cells. This entry belongs to a study of blood T cells in healthy people across ages (dated by TCRdb to the mid-2010s). In the study overall: In model experiments, template switching captured roughly one uniquely barcoded TCR beta cDNA molecule for every two T cells. To avoid experimental bias, donors of different ages were distributed randomly across sequencing lanes. Using deep sequencing normalized with unique cDNA molecular identifiers, the study measured how TCR beta repertoire diversity changes with age. Two additional independent replicas of 1 million unique cDNA reads from the same blood draw were analyzed for two donors (one aged 18 to 30 and one aged 80 or older). The donors were split into four age groups: young (average 16 years), middle-aged (more than 35), aged (approximately 60) and long-lived (more than 80). Overall study results and their limits: Because the CMV infection status of the donors was unknown, age-related changes in expanded clonotypes may potentially have been confounded. As age increased, observed TCR beta diversity per million T cells dropped in a roughly linear way, and a significant reduction was already evident by age 40. Compared with the aged group, the long-lived group had more naive CD4+ T cells, fewer expanded clones and increased TCR diversity, a pattern suggesting age selection. A strong correlation was found between observed TCR beta diversity and the percentage of naive T cells measured by flow cytometry. Because profiling used bulk unsorted PBMCs, naive and antigen-experienced compartments could not be compared conclusively. Total diversity estimates from one million sequenced T cells were considered lower bounds and underestimates.

Trimming removed 8 bases from V and 2 bases from J, leaving 13 bases between the germline ends. CDR3 length: 14 amino acids, cysteine to phenylalanine. Left in the record is the CDR3 DNA by itself, 42 bases read in frame from the first base. Libraries were prepared through 5' RACE. The sequencing machine was an Illumina HiSeq 2500. A second 7 to 11 cycle PCR used a sample-barcoded 5' primer and a J-beta primer mix. Each TCR beta cDNA molecule received a unique molecular identifier from a template-switch 5' adaptor carrying 12 random nucleotides. At least 2.5 million CDR3-containing paired-end reads were obtained from each sample. First-strand cDNA was synthesized from all RNA with the Mint cDNA synthesis kit, primed by a TRBC-specific oligonucleotide. Following uracil-DNA glycosylase treatment, all cDNA underwent a first 18-cycle PCR with the universal primers M1SS and BC2_uni_R. The authors processed their data as follows. Each sample was normalized by randomly selecting 1 million high-quality reads, each carrying a distinct molecular identifier. Reads sharing molecular identifiers were discarded rather than binned into consensus sequences. MiTCR, run with a Q25 quality threshold and the strictest error-elimination algorithm, handled CDR3 identification, clonotype clustering and error correction. Lower-bound total TCR beta diversity was estimated with a nonparametric unseen species model using Euler transformation. TCRdb redid the processing of the public reads, applying fastp at Q25 and MiXCR, and retained in-frame beta chains. Every distinct CDR3 protein forms one entry, paired with its most common genes and DNA. V and J calls and clone size were set by TCRdb, not the authors. For this sample the table gives hundreds of thousands of distinct CDR3 sequences, of which about 28% were detected only once. The ten largest clones take up around 16% of the sample.

The sequencing sample was made of blood. The chain uses TRBV12-3 or TRBV12-4 and TRBJ2-1, with the D gene not confidently named. This clonotype was obtained from a woman aged 80 or over in good health. The nucleotide sequence reads TGTGCCAGCCCTAGGCAGCTTCCCTACAATGAGCAGTTCTTC. Its protein product is CASPRQLPYNEQFF.